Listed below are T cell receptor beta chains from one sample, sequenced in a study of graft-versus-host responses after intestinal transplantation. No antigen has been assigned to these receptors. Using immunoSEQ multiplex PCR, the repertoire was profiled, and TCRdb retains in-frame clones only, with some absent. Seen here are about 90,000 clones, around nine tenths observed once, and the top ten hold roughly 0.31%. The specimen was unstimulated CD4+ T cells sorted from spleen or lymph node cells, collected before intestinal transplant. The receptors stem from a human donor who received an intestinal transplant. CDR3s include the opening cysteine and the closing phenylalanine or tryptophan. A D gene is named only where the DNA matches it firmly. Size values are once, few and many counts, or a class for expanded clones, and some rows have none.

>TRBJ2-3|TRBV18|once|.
CASSPGTDPSSTDTQYF
TGTGCCAGCTCACCCGGGACGGATCCTTCTAGCACAGATACGCAGTATTTT
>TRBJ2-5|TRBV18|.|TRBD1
CASSRRGQEETQYF
TGTGCCAGCTCACGAAGGGGACAGGAAGAGACCCAGTACTTC
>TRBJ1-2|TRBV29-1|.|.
CSVEWGRGAGYTF
TGCAGCGTTGAATGGGGACGAGGGGCTGGCTACACCTTC
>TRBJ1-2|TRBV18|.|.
CASLFSGTKANYGYTF
TGTGCCAGCTTATTTTCCGGGACAAAGGCTAACTATGGCTACACCTTC
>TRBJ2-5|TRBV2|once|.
CASTSGVPETQYF
TGTGCCAGCACGTCGGGAGTTCCAGAGACCCAGTACTTC
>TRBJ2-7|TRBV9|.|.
CASSVEGGTVYEQYF
TGTGCCAGCAGCGTAGAGGGGGGAACCGTCTACGAGCAGTACTTC
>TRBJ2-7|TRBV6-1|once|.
CASSEAWDPPYEQYF
TGTGCCAGCAGTGAAGCCTGGGACCCCCCCTACGAGCAGTACTTC
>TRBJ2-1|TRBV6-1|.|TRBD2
CASRGTSQNEQFF
TGTGCCAGCAGAGGGACTAGTCAGAATGAGCAGTTCTTC
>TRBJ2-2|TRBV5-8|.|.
CASSSGRHRAVGELFF
TGTGCCAGCAGCTCCGGTCGCCACAGGGCGGTCGGGGAGCTGTTTTTT
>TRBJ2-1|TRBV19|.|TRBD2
CASSMSGSGSSYNEQFF
TGTGCCAGTAGTATGTCGGGAAGCGGGAGCTCCTACAATGAGCAGTTCTTC
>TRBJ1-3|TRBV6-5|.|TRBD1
CASSSTGTGGNTIYF
TGTGCCAGCAGTTCTACCGGGACAGGGGGAAACACCATATATTTT
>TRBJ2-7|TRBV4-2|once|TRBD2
CASSQGTSGGSYEQYF
TGTGCCAGCAGCCAAGGAACTAGCGGAGGCTCCTACGAGCAGTACTTC
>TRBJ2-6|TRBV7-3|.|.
CASSLSISGANVLTF
TGTGCCAGCAGCCTATCTATCTCTGGGGCCAACGTCCTGACTTTC
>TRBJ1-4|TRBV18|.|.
CASSPGSGEKLFF
TGTGCCAGCTCACCGGGCAGCGGTGAAAAACTGTTTTTT
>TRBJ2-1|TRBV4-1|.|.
CASSQDGPRVGEQFF
TGCGCCAGCAGCCAAGATGGGCCCCGTGTGGGTGAGCAGTTCTTC
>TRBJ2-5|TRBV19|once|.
CASTAGEGGETQYF
TGTGCCAGTACGGCGGGAGAGGGGGGAGAGACCCAGTACTTC
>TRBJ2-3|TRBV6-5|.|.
CASTPTQASTDTQYF
TGTGCCAGCACCCCAACCCAGGCGTCCACAGATACGCAGTATTTT
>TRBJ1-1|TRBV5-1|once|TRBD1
CASSSDRVDTEAFF
TGCGCCAGCAGCTCCGACAGGGTGGACACTGAAGCTTTCTTT
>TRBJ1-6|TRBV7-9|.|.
CASSSSGIFNSPLHF
TGTGCCAGCAGCTCCTCGGGGATTTTTAATTCACCCCTCCACTTT
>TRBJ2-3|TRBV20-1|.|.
CSARKSDTQYF
TGCAGTGCTAGAAAGTCGGATACGCAGTATTTT
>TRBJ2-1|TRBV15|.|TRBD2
CATSREKTSGNRNEQFF
TGTGCCACCAGCAGAGAGAAGACTAGCGGGAACAGGAATGAGCAGTTCTTC
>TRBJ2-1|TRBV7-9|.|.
CASSLAVSSYNEQFF
TGTGCCAGCAGCTTGGCGGTAAGCTCCTACAATGAGCAGTTCTTC
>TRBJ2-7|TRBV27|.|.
CASSFLSGASYEQYF
TGTGCCAGCAGTTTCCTTAGCGGAGCCTCCTACGAGCAGTACTTC
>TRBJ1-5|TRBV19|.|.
CASSMWSSNQPQHF
TGTGCCAGTAGTATGTGGTCAAGCAATCAGCCCCAGCATTTT
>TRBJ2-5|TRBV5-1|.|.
CASSVNRGLQETQYF
TGCGCCAGCAGCGTTAACCGGGGCCTTCAAGAGACCCAGTACTTC
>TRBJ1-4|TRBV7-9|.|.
CASSLLWGNEKLFF
TGTGCCAGCAGCTTATTATGGGGAAACGAAAAACTGTTTTTT
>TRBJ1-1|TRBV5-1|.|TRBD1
CASSLDRGNTEAFF
TGCGCCAGCAGCTTGGACAGGGGGAACACTGAAGCTTTCTTT
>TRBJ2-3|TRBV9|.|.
CASSVGDPDTDTQYF
TGTGCCAGCAGCGTAGGCGACCCGGACACAGATACGCAGTATTTT